One and the same sample provided the 21 T cell receptor beta chains below, sequenced in a study of blood T cell repertoires in COVID-19. The table came from immunoSEQ multiplex PCR; TCRdb's copy has only in-frame clones and leaves some out. This sample has some 200,000 clones, with 89% found just once. Sequencing was carried out using PBMCs or T cells enriched from blood (not recorded which). The receptors were sampled from a woman aged 18-30 years who had recovered from COVID-19.

This sequence joins TRBV4-1 and TRBJ2-1; 7 bases match TRBD1. With 5 bases clipped from V and 2 bases from J, the junction kept 6 bases outside the gene matches. This CDR3 is built from 15 residues. Germline values: CDR1 MGHRA, CDR2 YSYEKL. CDR3 in amino acids: CASSNRDSTYNEQFF. As DNA, the CDR3 is TGCGCCAGCAGCAACCGGGACAGCACCTACAATGAGCAGTTCTTC.

This clone has more than one count but fewer than ten. This chain uses TRBV3-1 (or the pseudogene TRBV3-2) with TRBJ2-1, with 7 bases lining up with TRBD1. This CDR3 contains 18 residues. Trimming removed 10 bases from V and 3 bases from J; junction bases left unmatched: 21. CDR1 is LGHDT and CDR2 is YNNKEL in the germline V gene (reference sequence). The chain's CDR3 is CAKGERGGKVTGYNEQFF. Here the CDR3 DNA reads TGTGCCAAAGGGGAAAGAGGGGGCAAGGTTACGGGCTACAATGAGCAGTTCTTC.

The chain recombines TRBV6-2 or TRBV6-3 with TRBJ2-3, with 7 bases aligning to TRBD2. The CDR3 runs 17 residues. Germline V gene lookup returns CDR1 MNHEY and CDR2 SVGEGT. With V trimmed by 2 bases and J by 5 bases, 13 bases remained unmatched. The CDR3 DNA follows: TGTGCCAGCAGTTACCGATTTGCGGGGAGGGCCGGAGATACGCAGTATTTT. It is translated as CASSYRFAGRAGDTQYF.

The chain uses TRBV9 and TRBJ2-1, with TRBD2 matching over 8 bases. Per the germline V gene, CDR1 is SGDLS and CDR2 is YYNGEE. J was trimmed by 5 bases and V by 7 bases; bases with no gene match: 11. The CDR3 has 15 amino acids. This CDR3 is CASALSGSLDNEQFF. DNA for the CDR3: TGTGCCAGCGCCTTAAGCGGGAGTTTAGACAATGAGCAGTTCTTC.

This sequence joins TRBV5-4 and TRBJ2-1, with a possible D match to TRBD1 (6 bases). With 0 bases removed from V and 2 bases from J, the gap between germline ends came to 12 bases. Germline V CDR1 and CDR2: SGHNT, YYREEE (reference sequence). The CDR3 sequence is 16 residues long. The CDR3 here is CASSLGGRGTYNEQFF. CDR3 DNA sequence: TGTGCCAGCAGCTTGGGGGGCAGGGGCACCTACAATGAGCAGTTCTTC.

The rearrangement uses TRBV3-1 (or the pseudogene TRBV3-2) and TRBJ2-7; TRBD2 might be the D (5 bases). The CDR3 consists of 16 residues. Per germline, CDR1 LGHDT and CDR2 YNNKEL (reference sequence). Trimming shortened V by 1 base and J by 6 bases, and 19 bases separated the two germline ends. The DNA for the CDR3 is TGTGCCAGCAGCCAAGTTGGTGGGCGGAGAACTAGCGAGCAGTACTTC. Protein product: CASSQVGGRRTSEQYF.

The V gene is TRBV6-5, the J gene TRBJ2-7; TRBD1 aligns across 11 bases. The CDR3 extends over 13 amino acids. Germline V gene lookup returns CDR1 MNHEY and CDR2 SVGAGI. V gave up 6 bases and J gave up 9 bases; unmatched junction bases: 7. The CDR3 DNA is TGTGCCAGCAGGGGACAGGGGGAAGGTTGGCAGTACTTC. It is translated as CASRGQGEGWQYF.

The rearrangement links TRBV14 to TRBJ1-4; no clear D. Trimming took 4 bases from V and 0 from J, leaving 6 bases between them. Germline V gives CDR1 SGHDN, CDR2 FVKESK. The CDR3 spans 14 residues. DNA for the CDR3: TGTGCCAGCAGCCCAAGAGCAACTAATGAAAAACTGTTTTTT. Protein product: CASSPRATNEKLFF.

The table lists this clone with a few counts. The gene calls are TRBV6-5 and TRBJ2-5, with D maybe TRBD1 (6 bases). Germline loops: CDR1 MNHEY, CDR2 SVGAGI. The V end lost 7 bases, the J end lost 1 base, and 13 bases lay between the germline ends. The CDR3 is made up of 14 amino acids. CDR3 DNA sequence: TGTGCCAGCAAGGGGGTCTACTCCCAAGAGACCCAGTACTTC. Amino acids: CASKGVYSQETQYF.

The rearrangement joins TRBV2 to TRBJ1-2; no firm D call. CDR3 size: 15 residues. Between the trimmed V and J ends, which lost 0 bases and 8 bases, there was a span of 16 bases. CDR1 and CDR2 (germline): SNHLY, FYNNEI. The CDR3 spells CASSEAGLGWRGYTF. The CDR3 DNA follows: TGTGCCAGCAGTGAAGCGGGCCTGGGTTGGAGGGGCTACACCTTC.

This clone was seen a few times. This chain uses TRBV29-1 with TRBJ2-4; 9 positions match TRBD1. The CDR3 covers 15 residues. Per germline, CDR1 SQVTM and CDR2 ANQGSEA. V trimming: 4 bases; J trimming: 2 bases; junction bases outside the gene matches: 6. CDR3 region: CSVVRDRATKNIQYF. DNA for the CDR3: TGCAGCGTTGTACGGGACAGGGCGACCAAAAACATTCAGTACTTC.

The chain has TRBV3-1 (or the pseudogene TRBV3-2) and TRBJ2-7; perhaps TRBD2 as D (7 bases). The CDR3 consists of 13 residues. V dropped 3 bases and J dropped 2 bases, with 8 bases sitting between them. CDR1 and CDR2 from the germline V gene are LGHDT and YNNKEL (reference sequence). The CDR3 region has the DNA TGTGCCAGCAGCCAGGGGGGGCCCTACGAGCAGTACTTC. It is translated as CASSQGGPYEQYF.

The gene calls are TRBV27 and TRBJ1-2; D is uncertain. The CDR3 runs to 13 residues. Deletions cut 4 bases from V and 1 base from J, with 7 bases between. Germline CDR1 and CDR2: MNHEY and SMNVEV (reference sequence). The chain's CDR3 is CASSYEGNYGYTF. The CDR3 DNA reads as TGTGCCAGCAGTTATGAGGGTAACTATGGCTACACCTTC.

The chain employs TRBV28 and TRBJ1-5; D not resolved. This CDR3 has 17 amino acids. CDR1 is MDHEN, CDR2 SYDVKM, per germline. The V end lost 6 bases, the J end lost 0 bases, and 18 bases lay between the germline ends. The CDR3 reads CASSPGPSRNSNQPQHF. CDR3 bases: TGTGCCAGCAGCCCTGGGCCCTCTCGGAATAGCAATCAGCCCCAGCATTTT.

V usage is TRBV5-4 and J usage is TRBJ2-7, with a weak D call TRBD1 (5 bases). Germline V gene sequence: CDR1 SGHNT, CDR2 YYREEE (reference sequence). The germline V and J ends were trimmed by 3 bases and 2 bases, with 9 bases remaining between them. This CDR3 is built from 13 residues. In DNA, the CDR3 is TGTGCCAGCAGCTCCGACAGAACCTACGAGCAGTACTTC. This sequence encodes CASSSDRTYEQYF.

The chain combines TRBV5-6 with TRBJ2-7; 8 nucleotides agree with TRBD2. V shed 4 bases, J shed 3 bases, and the junction held 9 bases outside the gene matches. The CDR3 extends over 15 amino acids. Germline V gene sequence: CDR1 SGHDT, CDR2 YYEEEE. The CDR3 loop is CASSLSGTSYYEQYF. Here the CDR3 DNA reads TGTGCCAGCAGCCTTTCGGGGACTAGTTACTACGAGCAGTACTTC. Variable domain in full (rest from reference TRBV5-6 and TRBJ2-7): DAGVTQSPTHLIKTRGQQVTLRCSPKSGHDTVSWYQQALGQGPQFIFQYYEEEERQRGNFPDRFSGHQFPNYSSELNVNALLLGDSALYLCASSLSGTSYYEQYFGPGTRLTVT.

The chain recombines TRBV28 with TRBJ1-4, with 8 bases that match TRBD1. This CDR3 is 13 amino acids long. The V gene's germline CDR1 is MDHEN and CDR2 SYDVKM. V dropped 8 bases and J dropped 8; count of bases not matched to a gene: 7. The CDR3 is CASSGQGEEKLFF. CDR3 sequence (DNA): TGTGCCAGCTCTGGACAGGGAGAAGAAAAACTGTTTTTT.

V and J are TRBV4-1 and TRBJ2-5; 11 nucleotides match TRBD1. CDR3 size: 16 residues. Trimming cost V 1 base and J 6 bases; bases outside gene matches: 7. Germline CDR1 reads MGHRA; CDR2 reads YSYEKL. CDR3 amino acids: CASSQVWDRGFQTQYF. In DNA, the CDR3 is TGCGCCAGCAGCCAAGTTTGGGACAGGGGGTTTCAGACCCAGTACTTC.

V gene TRBV27 combines with J gene TRBJ2-1, with D tentatively TRBD1 (6 bases). V gave up 6 bases and J gave up 8 bases, with 20 bases separating them. Per germline, CDR1 MNHEY and CDR2 SMNVEV (reference sequence). This CDR3 contains 15 residues. Here the CDR3 DNA reads TGTGCCAGCAGCCGCCGGCGGCAGGGGTTTTATGAGCAGTTCTTC. It specifies CASSRRRQGFYEQFF.

This clone appeared once. This chain joins TRBV25-1 and TRBJ2-5, with TRBD1 as a possible D gene (6 bases). This CDR3 is built from 13 residues. Looked up from germline, CDR1 is MGHDK and CDR2 is SYGVNS. Trimming cost V 5 bases and J 2 bases, with 9 bases left between them. The CDR3 DNA follows: TGTGCCAGCAGTAGCCAGGGGCAAGAGACCCAGTACTTC. Amino acids: CASSSQGQETQYF.

The chain has TRBV19 and TRBJ2-7; 9 bases map to TRBD1. CDR1 is LNHDA and CDR2 is SQIVND in the germline V gene (reference sequence). Losses at the gene ends were 7 bases for V and 6 bases for J; bases not matched to a gene: 7. The CDR3 is 13 residues long. Here the CDR3 reads CASKRTGEVEQYF. Here the CDR3 DNA reads TGTGCCAGTAAAAGGACAGGGGAGGTCGAGCAGTACTTC.